This TCR beta chain originates from a study of blood T cells in healthy people across ages. Through a sample-barcoded 5' primer and a J-beta primer mix, a second PCR was run for roughly 7 to 12 cycles. Each CDR3 protein is one row after TCRdb ran MiXCR on the 5' RACE reads. The data contain some 700,000 distinct CDR3 sequences, around 40% of them singletons. This CDR3 spans 15 amino acids. V shed 2 bases and J 6 bases; nucleotides not matched to a gene: 8. The germline V gene encodes CDR1 MNHEY and CDR2 SMNVEV (reference sequence). Healthy individuals of Caucasian origin from Russia, aged roughly 6 to 95, served as donors.

The specimen sequenced was blood. The chain recombines TRBV27 with TRBJ2-5; TRBD1 aligns across 8 bases. The source of this sequence is a woman aged 55-75 years in good health. The CDR3 sequence is CASSLSPGGSKTQYF. The CDR3 DNA is TGTGCCAGCAGTTTAAGTCCAGGGGGCTCGAAGACCCAGTACTTC.